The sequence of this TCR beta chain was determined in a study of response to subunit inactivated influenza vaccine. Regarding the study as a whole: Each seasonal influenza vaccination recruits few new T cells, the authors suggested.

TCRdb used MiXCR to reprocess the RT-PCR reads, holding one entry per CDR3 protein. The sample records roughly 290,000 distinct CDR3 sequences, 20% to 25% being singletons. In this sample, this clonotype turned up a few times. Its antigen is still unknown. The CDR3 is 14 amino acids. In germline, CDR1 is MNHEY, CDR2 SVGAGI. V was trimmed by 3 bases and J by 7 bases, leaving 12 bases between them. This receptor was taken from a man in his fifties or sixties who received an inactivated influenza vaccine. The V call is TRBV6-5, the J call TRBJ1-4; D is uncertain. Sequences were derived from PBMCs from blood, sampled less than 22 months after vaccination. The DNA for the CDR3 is TGTGCCAGCAGTTATAATAGGTGGGGTGAAAAACTGTTTTTT. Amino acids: CASSYNRWGEKLFF.